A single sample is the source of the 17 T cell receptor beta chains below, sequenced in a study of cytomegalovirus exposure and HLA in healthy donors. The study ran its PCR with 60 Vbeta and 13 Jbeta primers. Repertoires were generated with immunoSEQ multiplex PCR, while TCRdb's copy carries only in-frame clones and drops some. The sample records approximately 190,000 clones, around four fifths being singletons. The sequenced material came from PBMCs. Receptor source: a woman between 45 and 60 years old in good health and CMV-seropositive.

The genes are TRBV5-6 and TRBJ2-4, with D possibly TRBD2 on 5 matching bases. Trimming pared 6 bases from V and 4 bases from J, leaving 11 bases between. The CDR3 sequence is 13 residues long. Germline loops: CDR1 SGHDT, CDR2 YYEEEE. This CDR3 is CASNAGGKNIQYF. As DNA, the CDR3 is TGTGCCAGCAATGCAGGCGGGAAAAACATTCAGTACTTC.

The DNA for the CDR3 is TGTGCCAGTAGTAGAGGGGGCAGAAGACGCCCGTGGAAACTGTTTTTT. Its protein is CASSRGGRRRPWKLFF. The V and J genes are TRBV19 and TRBJ1-4, with 7 bases fitting TRBD1. The CDR3 sequence is 16 residues long. The V gene's germline CDR1 is LNHDA and CDR2 SQIVND (reference sequence). Trimming at V came to 4 bases and at J to 11 bases, leaving 16 bases not matched to a gene.

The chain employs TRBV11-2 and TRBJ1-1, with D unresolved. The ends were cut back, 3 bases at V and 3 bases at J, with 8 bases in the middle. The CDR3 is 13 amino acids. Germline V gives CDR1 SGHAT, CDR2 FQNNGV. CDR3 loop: CASSFRRDTEAFF. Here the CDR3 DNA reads TGTGCCAGCAGCTTTAGGAGAGACACTGAAGCTTTCTTT. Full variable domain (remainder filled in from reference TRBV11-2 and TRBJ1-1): EAGVAQSPRYKIIEKRQSVAFWCNPISGHATLYWYQQILGQGPKLLIQFQNNGVVDDSQLPKDRFSAERLKGVDSTLKIQPAKLEDSAVYLCASSFRRDTEAFFGQGTRLTVV.

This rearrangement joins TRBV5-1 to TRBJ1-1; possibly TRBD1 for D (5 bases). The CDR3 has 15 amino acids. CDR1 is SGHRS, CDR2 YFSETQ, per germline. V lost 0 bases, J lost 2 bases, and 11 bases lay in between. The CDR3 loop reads CASSLAGDSNTEAFF. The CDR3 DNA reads TGCGCCAGCAGCTTGGCCGGAGACAGCAACACTGAAGCTTTCTTT.

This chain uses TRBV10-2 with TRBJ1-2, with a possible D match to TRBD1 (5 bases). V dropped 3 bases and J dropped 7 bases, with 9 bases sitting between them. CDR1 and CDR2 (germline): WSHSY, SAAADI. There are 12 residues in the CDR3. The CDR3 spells CASSEQAIGYTF. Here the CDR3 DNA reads TGCGCCAGCAGTGAACAGGCTATTGGCTACACCTTC.

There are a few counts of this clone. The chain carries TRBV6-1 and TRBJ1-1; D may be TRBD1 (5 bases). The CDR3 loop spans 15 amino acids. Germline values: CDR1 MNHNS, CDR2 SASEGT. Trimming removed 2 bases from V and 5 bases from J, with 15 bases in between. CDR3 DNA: TGTGCCAGCAGTGAATGGGTAGGGGTTGGGACTGAAGCTTTCTTT. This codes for CASSEWVGVGTEAFF.

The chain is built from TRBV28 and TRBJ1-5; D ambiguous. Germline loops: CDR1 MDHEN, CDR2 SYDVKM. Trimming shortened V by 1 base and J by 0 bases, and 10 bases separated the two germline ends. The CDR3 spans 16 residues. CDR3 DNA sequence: TGTGCCAGCAGTTTATCGGGGTTGAATAGCAATCAGCCCCAGCATTTT. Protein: CASSLSGLNSNQPQHF.

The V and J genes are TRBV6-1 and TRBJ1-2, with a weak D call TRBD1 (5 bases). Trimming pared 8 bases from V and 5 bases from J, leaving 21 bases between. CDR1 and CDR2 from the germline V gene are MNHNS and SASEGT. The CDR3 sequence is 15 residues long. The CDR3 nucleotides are TGTGCCAGCCTTCCTAGGCCCGACAGTAGTTATGGCTACACCTTC. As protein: CASLPRPDSSYGYTF.

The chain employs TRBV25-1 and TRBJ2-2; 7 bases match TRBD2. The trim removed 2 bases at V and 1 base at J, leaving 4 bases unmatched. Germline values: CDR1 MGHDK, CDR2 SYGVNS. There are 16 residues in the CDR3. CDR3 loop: CASSEVRGGNTGELFF. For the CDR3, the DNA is TGTGCCAGCAGTGAAGTTCGCGGGGGGAACACCGGGGAGCTGTTTTTT.

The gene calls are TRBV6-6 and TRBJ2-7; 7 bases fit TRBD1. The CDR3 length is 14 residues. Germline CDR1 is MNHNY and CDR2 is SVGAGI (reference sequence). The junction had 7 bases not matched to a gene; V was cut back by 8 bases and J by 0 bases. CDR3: CASRFQGDSYEQYF. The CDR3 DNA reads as TGTGCCAGCCGATTCCAGGGGGACTCCTACGAGCAGTACTTC.

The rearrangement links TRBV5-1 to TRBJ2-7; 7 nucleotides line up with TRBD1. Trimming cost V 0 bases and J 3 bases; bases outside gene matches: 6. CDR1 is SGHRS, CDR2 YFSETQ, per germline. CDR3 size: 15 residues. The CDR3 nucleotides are TGCGCCAGCAGCTTGGGAGGGACAGTGAGCTACGAGCAGTACTTC. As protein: CASSLGGTVSYEQYF.

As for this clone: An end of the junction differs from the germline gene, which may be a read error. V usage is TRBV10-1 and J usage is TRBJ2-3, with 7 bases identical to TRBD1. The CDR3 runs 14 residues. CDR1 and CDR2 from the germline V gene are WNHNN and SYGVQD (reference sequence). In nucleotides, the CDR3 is TGCGCCAGCAGTGAGGCTCCCGGGACAGACACGCAGTATTTT. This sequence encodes CASSEAPGTDTQYF.

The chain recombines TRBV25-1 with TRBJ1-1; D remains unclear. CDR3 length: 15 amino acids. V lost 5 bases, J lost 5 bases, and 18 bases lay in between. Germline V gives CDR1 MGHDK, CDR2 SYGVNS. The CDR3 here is CASSSRKGARTEAFF. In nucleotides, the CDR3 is TGTGCCAGCAGTAGCCGCAAGGGAGCACGGACTGAAGCTTTCTTT.

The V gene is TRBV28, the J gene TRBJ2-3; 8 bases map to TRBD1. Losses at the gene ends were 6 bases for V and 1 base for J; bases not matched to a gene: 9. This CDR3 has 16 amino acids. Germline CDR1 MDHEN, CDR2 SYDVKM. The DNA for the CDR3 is TGTGCCAGCAGCAACCCGCAGGGACAGGGCACAGATACGCAGTATTTT. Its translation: CASSNPQGQGTDTQYF.

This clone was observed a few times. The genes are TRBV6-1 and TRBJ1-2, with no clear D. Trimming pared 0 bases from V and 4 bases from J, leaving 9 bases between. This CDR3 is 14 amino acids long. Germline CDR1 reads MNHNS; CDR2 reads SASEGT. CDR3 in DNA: TGTGCCAGCAGTGAAGCCGGGGTCAGCTATGGCTACACCTTC. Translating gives CASSEAGVSYGYTF.

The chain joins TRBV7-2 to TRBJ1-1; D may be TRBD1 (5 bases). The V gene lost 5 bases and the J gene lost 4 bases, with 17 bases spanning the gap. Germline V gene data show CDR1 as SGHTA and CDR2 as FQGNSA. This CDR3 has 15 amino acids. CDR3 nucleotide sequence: TGTGCCAGCAGCCCTCCTGGTGGTACAGGCACTGAAGCTTTCTTT. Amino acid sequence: CASSPPGGTGTEAFF.

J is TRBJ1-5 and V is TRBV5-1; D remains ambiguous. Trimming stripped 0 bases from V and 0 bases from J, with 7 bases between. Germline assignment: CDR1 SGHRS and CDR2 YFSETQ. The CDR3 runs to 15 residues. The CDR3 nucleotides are TGCGCCAGCAGCTTGGTATTTTATAGCAATCAGCCCCAGCATTTT. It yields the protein CASSLVFYSNQPQHF.